These 32 T cell receptor beta chains originate from one sample sequenced in a study of blood T cell repertoires in COVID-19. The protocol was immunoSEQ multiplex PCR, while the TCRdb copy is restricted to in-frame clones and leaves out a portion. The sample has 380,000 or so clones, roughly 86% seen once. Input material: PBMCs or T cells enriched from blood (not recorded which). The receptors here all came from a woman in her thirties or forties with acute COVID-19.

The rearrangement uses TRBV5-1 and TRBJ1-4; 10 nucleotides match TRBD1. CDR3 length: 15 amino acids. Germline V CDR1 and CDR2: SGHRS, YFSETQ. Unmatched junction bases numbered 8, after V lost 4 bases and J lost 8 bases. In nucleotides, the CDR3 is TGCGCCAGCAGCGGCACCGGGACAGGGGAAGAAAAACTGTTTTTT. Its translation is CASSGTGTGEEKLFF.

The chain links TRBV19 to TRBJ2-7; 7 nucleotides line up with TRBD2. The J segment lost 4 bases and the V segment lost 4 bases, leaving 7 bases of the junction unmatched. Germline CDR1 is LNHDA and CDR2 is SQIVND (reference sequence). This CDR3 comprises 14 residues. The CDR3 DNA is TGTGCCAGTAGTACCGGACTAGTTTCTTACGAGCAGTACTTC. Residues: CASSTGLVSYEQYF.

This chain connects TRBV6-5 to TRBJ2-1; D might be TRBD2 (5 bases). CDR1 and CDR2 (germline): MNHEY, SVGAGI. The CDR3 loop spans 15 amino acids. V lost 2 bases and J 6 bases, leaving 14 bases between the germline ends. In DNA form, the CDR3 reads TGTGCCAGCAGTTACCGGACTCACTCGCCCAATGAGCAGTTCTTC. It is translated as CASSYRTHSPNEQFF.

The rearrangement uses TRBV11-2 and TRBJ2-5; TRBD2 is a possible D gene (5 bases). The CDR3 has 16 amino acids. Germline V CDR1 and CDR2: SGHAT, FQNNGV. The germline V and J ends were trimmed by 5 bases and 5 bases, with 21 bases remaining between them. The DNA of the CDR3 is TGTGCCAGCAGCCCACCGGCGGCGGGCAGGAGCGAGACCCAGTACTTC. Translation gives CASSPPAAGRSETQYF.

The V and J genes are TRBV5-8 and TRBJ1-2; 8 bases are shared with TRBD1. CDR1 and CDR2 (germline): SGHTS, YDEGEE. CDR3 length: 14 residues. After removal of 1 base from V and 2 bases from J, the junction contained 1 base not matched to a gene. CDR3 sequence: CASSLQGANYGYTF. The CDR3 DNA follows: TGTGCCAGCAGCTTGCAGGGGGCGAACTATGGCTACACCTTC.

The V call is TRBV6-5, the J call TRBJ1-2; 12 nucleotides align to TRBD1. J gave up 7 bases and V 4 bases, and 10 bases lay outside the gene matches. Germline CDR1 MNHEY, CDR2 SVGAGI. The CDR3 sequence is 16 residues long. The CDR3 here is CASSSNTGTGGFGYTF. The CDR3 DNA reads as TGTGCCAGCAGTTCAAACACTGGGACAGGGGGCTTTGGCTACACCTTC.

V gene TRBV11-2 combines with J gene TRBJ1-6; 8 bases agree with TRBD1. Germline V lookup: CDR1 SGHAT, CDR2 FQNNGV. V was clipped by 5 bases and J by 11 bases; unmatched bases: 11. This CDR3 has 15 residues. The CDR3 DNA sequence: TGTGCCAGCAGCCCTAACCGACAGGGGAACACACCCCTCCACTTT. It encodes CASSPNRQGNTPLHF.

The chain combines TRBV7-9 with TRBJ2-1; 11 bases match TRBD2. Trimming at V came to 1 base and at J to 1 base, leaving 6 bases not matched to a gene. Germline CDR1 and CDR2: SEHNR and FQNEAQ (reference sequence). The CDR3 is 18 amino acids. CDR3 residues: CASSLGLAGGISYNEQFF. CDR3 DNA sequence: TGTGCCAGCAGCTTAGGGCTAGCGGGGGGTATTTCCTACAATGAGCAGTTCTTC.

The V call is TRBV5-6, the J call TRBJ1-2; 7 bases align to TRBD1. V gave up 0 bases and J gave up 8 bases; unmatched junction bases: 7. This CDR3 comprises 14 residues. The germline V gene has CDR1 SGHDT and CDR2 YYEEEE. CDR3 protein: CASSLDLEGAGYTF. CDR3 nucleotide sequence: TGTGCCAGCAGCTTGGATCTCGAGGGGGCCGGCTACACCTTC.

This chain uses TRBV6-2 or TRBV6-3 with TRBJ1-2; 12 nucleotides match TRBD1. Germline assignment: CDR1 MNHEY and CDR2 SVGEGT. The J segment lost 3 bases and the V segment lost 6 bases, leaving 2 bases of the junction unmatched. The CDR3 has 14 residues. This CDR3 reads CASSGTGGDYGYTF. Written as DNA, the CDR3 is TGTGCCAGCAGCGGGACAGGGGGCGACTATGGCTACACCTTC.

CDR3 in amino acids: CASSRRDSAGEQYF. The CDR3, as DNA: TGTGCCAGCAGCCGCCGGGACAGTGCGGGCGAGCAGTACTTC. J is TRBJ2-7 and V is TRBV5-4; 7 bases are shared with TRBD1. Trimming at V came to 4 bases and at J to 6 bases, leaving 10 bases not matched to a gene. The CDR3 is made up of 14 amino acids. CDR1 SGHNT and CDR2 YYREEE come from the germline V gene (reference sequence). Drawing the rest from reference TRBV5-4 and TRBJ2-7, the complete variable domain is ETGVTQSPTHLIKTRGQQVTLRCSSQSGHNTVSWYQQALGQGPQFIFQYYREEENGRGNFPPRFSGLQFPNYSSELNVNALELDDSALYLCASSRRDSAGEQYFGPGTRLTVT.

This clone was observed a handful of times. The rearrangement joins TRBV11-2 to TRBJ1-1; D possibly corresponds to TRBD1 (5 bases). V dropped 5 bases and J dropped 8 bases, with 21 bases sitting between them. CDR1 is SGHAT and CDR2 is FQNNGV in the germline V gene. This CDR3 spans 15 amino acids. The DNA of the CDR3 is TGTGCCAGCAGCCCCCTCGGGGGATCTCTCATAGAAGCTTTCTTT. It is translated as CASSPLGGSLIEAFF.

J is TRBJ2-3 and V is TRBV2, with D possibly TRBD2 on 6 matching bases. V was shortened by 6 bases and J by 4 bases, with 17 bases between the two germline ends. Germline lookup yields CDR1 SNHLY and CDR2 FYNNEI. The CDR3 covers 15 residues. The CDR3 DNA is TGTGCCAGCAGGGTCCGGACTACTGGGGCAGATACGCAGTATTTT. Amino acids: CASRVRTTGADTQYF.

This chain links TRBV6-5 with TRBJ2-1, with 11 bases that match TRBD2. V dropped 2 bases and J dropped 5; count of bases not matched to a gene: 2. CDR1 and CDR2 (germline): MNHEY, SVGAGI. The CDR3 spans 15 residues. CDR3 residues: CASSYLAGGHNEQFF. The DNA of the CDR3 is TGTGCCAGCAGTTACCTAGCGGGGGGCCACAATGAGCAGTTCTTC.

V is TRBV29-1 and J is TRBJ2-7, with 8 bases aligning to TRBD1. The J segment lost 2 bases and the V segment lost 2 bases, leaving 8 bases of the junction unmatched. Germline-derived CDR1 and CDR2 are SQVTM and ANQGSEA. The CDR3 is 15 amino acids. CDR3 amino acids: CSVEPRGTGTYEQYF. CDR3 coding DNA: TGCAGCGTTGAACCAAGGGGGACAGGCACCTACGAGCAGTACTTC.

The chain couples TRBV6-4 to TRBJ1-5; D is uncertain. Germline CDR1 reads MRHNA; CDR2 reads SNTAGT. Trimming removed 3 bases from V and 6 bases from J, with 9 bases in between. The CDR3 has 13 residues. The CDR3 DNA is TGTGCCAGCAGTGAGGCGGGAGGTCAGCCCCAGCATTTT. Its protein product is CASSEAGGQPQHF.

The rearrangement uses TRBV9 and TRBJ1-1; 7 bases map to TRBD1. After removal of 3 bases from V and 2 bases from J, the junction contained 13 bases not matched to a gene. Germline CDR1 reads SGDLS; CDR2 reads YYNGEE. This CDR3 is built from 17 residues. The chain's CDR3 is CASSARDSLAPNTEAFF. CDR3 bases: TGTGCCAGCAGCGCCCGGGACAGCCTCGCTCCCAACACTGAAGCTTTCTTT.

The chain combines TRBV30 with TRBJ1-5, with D possibly matching TRBD1 (6 bases). Trimming shortened V by 2 bases and J by 4 bases, and 9 bases separated the two germline ends. The CDR3 loop spans 13 amino acids. The germline V gene has CDR1 GTSNPN and CDR2 SVGIG (reference sequence). The CDR3 sequence is CAWSSQGNQPQHF. Here the CDR3 DNA reads TGTGCCTGGAGTTCTCAGGGGAATCAGCCCCAGCATTTT.

V usage is TRBV25-1 and J usage is TRBJ1-4; TRBD1 aligns across 7 bases. The CDR3 consists of 15 residues. Per germline, CDR1 MGHDK and CDR2 SYGVNS. V lost 1 base to trimming and J lost 6 bases; unmatched junction nucleotides: 5. CDR3 sequence: CASSEFPGGDEKLFF. DNA for the CDR3: TGTGCCAGCAGTGAATTCCCAGGGGGAGATGAAAAACTGTTTTTT.

This chain uses TRBV5-1 with TRBJ2-1; TRBD1 might be the D (6 bases). The germline gives CDR1 SGHRS, CDR2 YFSETQ. V was pared by 2 bases and J by 8 bases, with 8 bases between. This CDR3 spans 12 amino acids. The DNA for the CDR3 is TGCGCCAGCAGCTTACAGGGCTATGAGCAGTTCTTC. It encodes CASSLQGYEQFF. Combining the CDR3 with reference TRBV5-1 and TRBJ2-1 gives the whole variable domain KAGVTQTPRYLIKTRGQQVTLSCSPISGHRSVSWYQQTPGQGLQFLFEYFSETQRNKGNFPGRFSGRQFSNSRSEMNVSTLELGDSALYLCASSLQGYEQFFGPGTRLTVL.

The CDR3, as DNA: TGTGCCAGCAGTCGCCGACAGGGGGCTGGTGGCTACACCTTC. Its translation is CASSRRQGAGGYTF. The rearrangement joins TRBV6-5 to TRBJ1-2; 10 nucleotides line up with TRBD1. After removal of 5 bases from V and 7 bases from J, the junction contained 7 bases not matched to a gene. This CDR3 contains 14 residues. Germline values: CDR1 MNHEY, CDR2 SVGAGI.

The chain links TRBV4-1 to TRBJ1-1; 7 positions agree with TRBD1. The CDR3 runs 19 residues. Germline-derived CDR1 and CDR2 are MGHRA and YSYEKL. J was trimmed by 5 bases and V by 1 base; bases with no gene match: 19. DNA for the CDR3: TGCGCCAGCAGCCAAGGAGGGTCTTTAGGGACAGCTCCGAGTACTGAAGCTTTCTTT. Residues: CASSQGGSLGTAPSTEAFF.

This chain connects TRBV5-5 to TRBJ1-6; D call uncertain. V lost 4 bases and J 7 bases, leaving 18 bases between the germline ends. Germline lookup yields CDR1 SGHKS and CDR2 YYEKEE (reference sequence). The CDR3 spans 16 residues. The CDR3 DNA reads as TGTGCCAGCAGCCTTAATCCGGGAAGCAGGAATTCACCCCTCCACTTT. It is translated as CASSLNPGSRNSPLHF.

The chain employs TRBV29-1 and TRBJ1-1; D uncertain. The length of the CDR3 is 11 residues. V lost 4 bases, J lost 4 bases, and 7 bases lay in between. CDR1 and CDR2 (germline): SQVTM, ANQGSEA. This CDR3 is CSVARGTEAFF. The DNA for the CDR3 is TGCAGCGTTGCTCGAGGCACTGAAGCTTTCTTT.

The genes are TRBV7-8 and TRBJ2-7; possible D gene TRBD2, 7 bases. The CDR3 consists of 14 residues. Trimming took off 2 bases at V and 6 bases at J, with 14 bases between the two ends. The germline V gene encodes CDR1 SGHVS and CDR2 FQNEAQ. The CDR3 reads CASSLSQGRGEQYF. Written as DNA, the CDR3 is TGTGCCAGCAGCTTATCGCAGGGGAGGGGCGAGCAGTACTTC.

The chain couples TRBV6-2 or TRBV6-3 to TRBJ1-5; TRBD1 might be the D (5 bases). The CDR3 has 16 amino acids. Germline lookup yields CDR1 MNHEY and CDR2 SVGEGT. V dropped 0 bases and J dropped 6 bases, with 15 bases sitting between them. The CDR3 is CASSYSAGRRGQPQHF. CDR3 coding DNA: TGTGCCAGCAGTTACTCGGCAGGGCGGCGGGGTCAGCCCCAGCATTTT.

This chain joins TRBV7-6 and TRBJ1-3, with D possibly being TRBD1 (5 bases). From germline, CDR1 is SGHVS and CDR2 FNYEAQ. The CDR3 spans 15 residues. The V end lost 8 bases, the J end lost 4 bases, and 18 bases lay between the germline ends. In nucleotides, the CDR3 is TGTGCCAGCTCTTCAGGGCGAGGTGGCGGAAACACCATATATTTT. This encodes CASSSGRGGGNTIYF.

This chain connects TRBV10-3 to TRBJ1-2; possibly TRBD1 for D (5 bases). V was clipped by 3 bases and J by 2 bases, with 10 bases between them. CDR3 length: 14 residues. CDR1 is ENHRY, CDR2 SYGVKD, per germline. As DNA, the CDR3 is TGTGCCATCAGTGACCCAGGGTGGAACTATGGCTACACCTTC. Amino acids: CAISDPGWNYGYTF.

The genes are TRBV6-5 and TRBJ2-7; 12 nucleotides line up with TRBD1. The trim removed 6 bases at V and 6 bases at J, leaving 9 bases unmatched. CDR1 is MNHEY and CDR2 is SVGAGI in the germline V gene. The CDR3 extends over 15 amino acids. The CDR3 nucleotides are TGTGCCAGCAGCCGTCCGGGACAGGGGGCGTCCGAGCAGTACTTC. This translates into CASSRPGQGASEQYF.

Written as DNA, the CDR3 is TGTGCCAGCAGCTTAGGATACGGGGTATCCTATGGCTACACCTTC. Protein sequence: CASSLGYGVSYGYTF. This chain connects TRBV7-8 to TRBJ1-2; unclear D gene. Trimming removed 1 base from V and 4 bases from J, with 13 bases in between. This CDR3 has 15 residues. CDR1 is SGHVS and CDR2 is FQNEAQ in the germline V gene.

This sequence joins TRBV10-2 and TRBJ2-5; 13 bases align to TRBD2. The CDR3 contains 15 residues. Germline V gives CDR1 WSHSY, CDR2 SAAADI. V lost 5 bases to trimming and J lost 5 bases; unmatched junction nucleotides: 5. The CDR3 loop reads CASSTGTSGVETQYF. CDR3 in DNA: TGCGCCAGCAGTACCGGGACTAGCGGGGTGGAGACCCAGTACTTC.

The V gene is TRBV5-1, the J gene TRBJ1-6; 7 nucleotides match TRBD1. The CDR3 runs to 14 residues. The trim removed 4 bases at V and 9 bases at J, leaving 7 bases unmatched. Germline V gene lookup returns CDR1 SGHRS and CDR2 YFSETQ. The CDR3 DNA is TGCGCCAGCAGCGGAGACAGGGCCGGTTCACCCCTCCACTTT. Translating it yields CASSGDRAGSPLHF.